This TCR beta chain stems from a study of cytomegalovirus exposure and HLA in healthy donors. Method: immunoSEQ multiplex PCR; TCRdb's copy keeps in-frame clones and lacks some. The repertoire holds fewer than 250,000 clones, with 85% to 90% as singletons. Trimming at V came to 3 bases and at J to 3 bases, leaving 4 bases not matched to a gene. The CDR3 length is 15 residues. Germline CDR1 and CDR2: SGHVS and FQNEAQ. The sequenced material came from PBMCs. This sequence originates from a man aged 18 to 35 in good health and CMV-seronegative. The chain uses TRBV7-8 and TRBJ2-2; 7 bases match TRBD1. This CDR3 is CASSFDRADTGELFF. The CDR3, as DNA: TGTGCCAGCAGCTTCGACAGGGCTGACACCGGGGAGCTGTTTTTT.